The 2 T cell receptor beta chains listed next were all sequenced from one sample in a study of OX40 agonist ivuxolimab in advanced cancers. Sequencing was performed with immunoSEQ multiplex PCR; in TCRdb, only in-frame clones are kept and a portion is missing. The data show 13,000 to 15,000 clones, more than 75% seen once. The material sequenced was CD4+ or CD8+ T cells sorted from blood, taken in a trial of the OX40 agonist ivuxolimab. The receptors stem from an adult with an advanced solid tumor such as melanoma, head and neck, liver or kidney cancer.

This chain links TRBV4-2 with TRBJ2-2, with TRBD2 matching over 7 bases. With V trimmed by 4 bases and J by 2 bases, 10 bases remained unmatched. Germline CDR1 LGHNA, CDR2 YNFKEQ. The CDR3 totals 17 residues. CDR3 nucleotide sequence: TGTGCCAGCAGCCCCGCCCCAGCGGGGACTAACACCGGGGAGCTGTTTTTT. Translated, it gives CASSPAPAGTNTGELFF.

The genes are TRBV4-3 and TRBJ2-2; D not certain. This CDR3 has 17 amino acids. Trimming cost V 0 bases and J 0 bases, with 11 bases left between them. Germline V gene sequence: CDR1 LGHNA, CDR2 YSLEER. CDR3: CASSQDGSRSNTGELFF. CDR3 in DNA: TGCGCCAGCAGCCAAGATGGCAGCCGATCGAACACCGGGGAGCTGTTTTTT.